This T cell receptor (beta chain) is drawn from a study of blood T cell repertoires in COVID-19. In the study overall: T cells, B-cell-depleted T cells, or PBMCs supplied cDNA or gDNA.

Trimming cost V 0 bases and J 0 bases, with 11 bases left between them. The CDR3 contains 16 residues. Germline-derived CDR1 and CDR2 are LNHNV and YYDKDF (reference sequence). Per the study methods: Amplifying reference gene primers gave estimates of nucleated cell counts. Sequencing was performed with immunoSEQ multiplex PCR; in TCRdb, only in-frame clones are kept and a portion is missing. D and trimming were read from the DNA, whereas the V and J calls and clone size are those reported in that table. The sample lists 150,000 to 200,000 clones, 75% to 85% occurring once. The specimen sequenced was peripheral blood. The TCR comes from a middle-aged woman with COVID-19, enrolled during active disease. J is TRBJ2-5 and V is TRBV15; D ambiguous. CDR3 bases: TGTGCCACCAGCAGAGATGGCGGTCGTTACCAAGAGACCCAGTACTTC. Encoded protein: CATSRDGGRYQETQYF.